These 30 T cell receptor beta chains were sequenced from one sample in a study of cytomegalovirus exposure and HLA in healthy donors. Vbeta (60) and Jbeta (13) primers were used in the PCR. Assay used: immunoSEQ multiplex PCR; TCRdb lists only in-frame clones, some missing. The sample lists more than 40,000 clones, approximately 81% occurring once. Sequenced material: PBMCs. The receptors stem from a man in his fifties or sixties in good health and CMV-seronegative.

The chain has TRBV19 and TRBJ2-5; 10 bases are shared with TRBD2. V lost 4 bases to trimming and J lost 0 bases; unmatched junction nucleotides: 5. This CDR3 is built from 16 residues. Per the germline V gene, CDR1 is LNHDA and CDR2 is SQIVND (reference sequence). The CDR3 loop reads CASSRTSGSYQETQYF. The CDR3 nucleotides are TGTGCCAGTAGTAGGACTAGCGGTTCGTACCAAGAGACCCAGTACTTC.

The chain recombines TRBV6-5 with TRBJ2-2; TRBD2 aligns across 8 bases. Germline values: CDR1 MNHEY, CDR2 SVGAGI. V shed 7 bases and J 4 bases; nucleotides not matched to a gene: 8. This CDR3 region has 15 residues. The CDR3 spells CASTPGGVTTGELFF. The CDR3 DNA reads as TGTGCCAGCACCCCCGGGGGGGTTACCACCGGGGAGCTGTTTTTT.

The rearrangement joins TRBV7-9 to TRBJ2-1, with TRBD2 matching 7 bases. V was clipped by 0 bases and J by 1 base; unmatched bases: 3. The CDR3 runs 16 residues. Germline V gene lookup returns CDR1 SEHNR and CDR2 FQNEAQ (reference sequence). CDR3 sequence (DNA): TGTGCCAGCAGCTTAGCTCTAGCGGCGTCCTACAATGAGCAGTTCTTC. Encoded protein: CASSLALAASYNEQFF.

V is TRBV6-5 and J is TRBJ1-6, with 8 nucleotides matching TRBD1. V lost 2 bases and J lost 9; bases outside the gene matches: 9. Germline lookup yields CDR1 MNHEY and CDR2 SVGAGI. The CDR3 has 16 amino acids. CDR3 bases: TGTGCCAGCAGTTACGAAACGGACAGGGAGAGTTCACCCCTCCACTTT. Translating it yields CASSYETDRESSPLHF.

The chain couples TRBV19 to TRBJ1-2; 8 bases match TRBD1. In germline, CDR1 is LNHDA, CDR2 SQIVND (reference sequence). V lost 8 bases and J lost 8; bases outside the gene matches: 16. The CDR3 consists of 15 residues. CDR3 nucleotide sequence: TGTGCCAGTCATAGGTCGACAGGGGCCCTCTTGGGCTACACCTTC. It codes for CASHRSTGALLGYTF.

In its sample, this clone was seen once. The chain combines TRBV27 with TRBJ2-1; a weak D match, TRBD2 (5 bases). Germline-derived CDR1 and CDR2 are MNHEY and SMNVEV (reference sequence). Trimming left V 6 bases short and J 0 bases short, with 15 bases between. The CDR3 has 16 residues. CDR3: CASSLLGSSSYNEQFF. As DNA, the CDR3 is TGTGCCAGCAGCCTCCTAGGGAGTAGCTCCTACAATGAGCAGTTCTTC.

With respect to this clone: The junction differs from germline at one of its ends, possibly a read error. The chain links TRBV7-9 to TRBJ1-1, with D maybe TRBD1 (5 bases). The CDR3 spans 12 residues. Germline CDR1 is SEHNR and CDR2 is FQNEAQ (reference sequence). CDR3 nucleotides: TGTTCCAGCAGCTTTAGGGGCGCTGAAGCTTTCTTT. This encodes CSSSFRGAEAFF. The whole variable domain, remainder taken from reference TRBV7-9 and TRBJ1-1, is DTGVSQNPRHKITKRGQNVTFRCDPISEHNRLYWYRQTLGQGPEFLTYFQNEAQLEKSRLLSDRFSAERPKGSFSTLEIQRTEQGDSAMYLCSSSFRGAEAFFGQGTRLTVV.

The rearrangement joins TRBV10-2 to TRBJ1-5; D is unresolved. V shed 0 bases and J shed 7 bases, with 10 bases lying between them. The germline CDR1 and CDR2 sequences are WSHSY and SAAADI. The CDR3 is made up of 14 amino acids. The CDR3 spells CASSESGRGQPQHF. The CDR3 DNA reads as TGCGCCAGCAGTGAGTCGGGTAGAGGACAGCCCCAGCATTTT.

The V gene is TRBV29-1, the J gene TRBJ2-7; possible D gene TRBD2, 6 bases. The CDR3 consists of 14 residues. The V end was cut by 3 bases, the J end by 3 bases, with 15 bases between. Germline lookup yields CDR1 SQVTM and CDR2 ANQGSEA. The CDR3 nucleotides read TGCAGCGTTGAGGTGGCTGGGACTGACTACGAGCAGTACTTC. Protein product: CSVEVAGTDYEQYF.

V is TRBV5-6 and J is TRBJ2-7; D is unclear. CDR1 and CDR2 from the germline V gene are SGHDT and YYEEEE. Deletions cut 4 bases from V and 0 bases from J, with 8 bases between. There are 13 residues in the CDR3. In DNA form, the CDR3 reads TGTGCCAGCAGCCCTGGTAGCTCCTACGAGCAGTACTTC. It is translated as CASSPGSSYEQYF. Filled out from reference TRBV5-6 and TRBJ2-7, the complete variable domain reads DAGVTQSPTHLIKTRGQQVTLRCSPKSGHDTVSWYQQALGQGPQFIFQYYEEEERQRGNFPDRFSGHQFPNYSSELNVNALLLGDSALYLCASSPGSSYEQYFGPGTRLTVT.

J is TRBJ1-2 and V is TRBV5-1; D gene ambiguous. The CDR3 is made up of 15 amino acids. Per germline, CDR1 SGHRS and CDR2 YFSETQ. Trimming stripped 0 bases from V and 0 bases from J, with 9 bases between. DNA of the CDR3: TGCGCCAGCAGCTTGGGTGGAACTACTAACTATGGCTACACCTTC. This translates into CASSLGGTTNYGYTF. Full variable domain (missing parts from reference TRBV5-1 and TRBJ1-2): KAGVTQTPRYLIKTRGQQVTLSCSPISGHRSVSWYQQTPGQGLQFLFEYFSETQRNKGNFPGRFSGRQFSNSRSEMNVSTLELGDSALYLCASSLGGTTNYGYTFGSGTRLTVV.

CDR3 loop: CASSEAGLDGYTF. In nucleotides, the CDR3 is TGTGCCAGCAGTGAGGCAGGATTGGATGGCTACACCTTC. The rearrangement links TRBV2 to TRBJ1-2; no clear D gene. The CDR3 has 13 amino acids. Trimming removed 3 bases at V and 6 bases at J, with 11 bases between. Germline V lookup: CDR1 SNHLY, CDR2 FYNNEI.

This chain uses TRBV18 with TRBJ1-1; 11 bases match TRBD1. The V and J ends lost 5 bases and 4 bases, in that order; junction bases with no gene match: 15. The CDR3 runs to 18 residues. CDR1 is KGHSH, CDR2 LQKENI, per germline. Written as DNA, the CDR3 is TGTGCCAGCTCAATTCGCCAACTGAGGGACAGGGGGTCCACTGAAGCTTTCTTT. This translates into CASSIRQLRDRGSTEAFF.

J is TRBJ2-3 and V is TRBV2; 7 bases map to TRBD2. This CDR3 region has 16 residues. After removal of 9 bases from V and 4 bases from J, the junction contained 16 bases not matched to a gene. Germline V gene lookup returns CDR1 SNHLY and CDR2 FYNNEI. The CDR3 DNA sequence: TGTGCCAGTAGGCGGGGCGGGGGACTCGGGGCAGATACGCAGTATTTT. It translates to CASRRGGGLGADTQYF.

Regarding this clone: Given a much more abundant clone one base away, this may be a read error. The chain links TRBV19 to TRBJ1-2; D unclear. The V and J ends lost 3 bases and 3 bases respectively, with 23 bases between them. Germline values: CDR1 LNHDA, CDR2 SQIVND (reference sequence). The length of the CDR3 is 18 residues. The CDR3 sequence is CASSMKTGGLSIYYGYTF. The CDR3 nucleotides read TGTGCCAGTAGTATGAAGACCGGAGGGCTTAGTATTTACTATGGCTACACCTTC.

The J gene is TRBJ1-4, the V gene TRBV9; 8 nucleotides line up with TRBD1. Germline CDR1 and CDR2: SGDLS and YYNGEE. The trim removed 5 bases at V and 5 bases at J, leaving 5 bases unmatched. This CDR3 comprises 14 residues. The CDR3 DNA reads as TGTGCCAGCAGACCCAGGACAGGGAATGAAAAACTGTTTTTT. This sequence encodes CASRPRTGNEKLFF.

The rearrangement links TRBV25-1 to TRBJ2-1; 7 bases align to TRBD2. The ends lost 5 bases at V and 4 bases at J; junction bases unmatched: 2. Germline loops: CDR1 MGHDK, CDR2 SYGVNS. This CDR3 comprises 13 residues. Here the CDR3 reads CASSSSGYNEQFF. CDR3 bases: TGTGCCAGCAGTTCTAGCGGATACAATGAGCAGTTCTTC.

For this clone: A read error may account for a junction end that differs from germline. This sequence joins TRBV7-9 and TRBJ2-3; 8 nucleotides align to TRBD2. CDR1 and CDR2 (germline): SEHNR, FQNEAQ (reference sequence). The CDR3 runs 12 residues. Here the CDR3 DNA reads TGTTCCAGCAGCGCGGGGGGACTGGCGCAGTATTTT. Protein product: CSSSAGGLAQYF.

The chain has TRBV10-3 and TRBJ1-5; tentatively, D is TRBD1 (5 bases). V was clipped by 0 bases and J by 7 bases, with 10 bases between them. The length of the CDR3 is 14 residues. Germline loops: CDR1 ENHRY, CDR2 SYGVKD. The CDR3 is CAISESGEGQPQHF. The DNA of the CDR3 is TGTGCCATCAGTGAGTCGGGGGAGGGCCAGCCCCAGCATTTT.

This sequence joins TRBV5-1 and TRBJ1-2; 8 nucleotides agree with TRBD1. The V segment lost 4 bases and the J segment 3 bases; nucleotides outside the gene matches: 5. CDR3 length equals 14 residues. Per germline, CDR1 SGHRS and CDR2 YFSETQ. For the CDR3, the DNA is TGCGCCAGCAGCGATCAGGGGGCTGACTATGGCTACACCTTC. Its translation: CASSDQGADYGYTF. The whole variable domain, filled in from reference TRBV5-1 and TRBJ1-2, reads KAGVTQTPRYLIKTRGQQVTLSCSPISGHRSVSWYQQTPGQGLQFLFEYFSETQRNKGNFPGRFSGRQFSNSRSEMNVSTLELGDSALYLCASSDQGADYGYTFGSGTRLTVV.

This rearrangement joins TRBV5-1 to TRBJ1-6; TRBD1 matches at 8 bases. The length of the CDR3 is 16 residues. J gave up 9 bases and V 3 bases, and 11 bases lay outside the gene matches. From germline, CDR1 is SGHRS and CDR2 YFSETQ. The CDR3: CASSYSETGVGSPLHF. The CDR3 nucleotides are TGCGCCAGCAGCTATTCAGAGACAGGGGTAGGTTCACCCCTCCACTTT.

The chain carries TRBV5-3 and TRBJ2-2; the match to TRBD2 covers 8 bases. TRBV5-3 counts as an open reading frame of uncertain function. V shed 5 bases, J shed 1 base, and the junction held 10 bases outside the gene matches. This CDR3 has 17 amino acids. DNA of the CDR3: TGTGCCAGAAGGTCGACTAGCGCGACCCAGAACACCGGGGAGCTGTTTTTT. It codes for CARRSTSATQNTGELFF.

This clone was picked up one time. The V gene is TRBV5-4, the J gene TRBJ2-7; 8 bases match TRBD1. The CDR3 is 15 residues long. With V trimmed by 4 bases and J by 3 bases, 9 bases remained unmatched. Germline loops: CDR1 SGHNT, CDR2 YYREEE (reference sequence). Here the CDR3 reads CASSPTGTGYYEQYF. The CDR3 DNA is TGTGCCAGCAGCCCGACCGGGACAGGATACTACGAGCAGTACTTC.

The V gene is TRBV7-9, the J gene TRBJ2-1; no clear D. Germline loops: CDR1 SEHNR, CDR2 FQNEAQ (reference sequence). The CDR3 is made up of 14 amino acids. Trimming cost V 8 bases and J 8 bases, with 19 bases left between them. CDR3 amino acids: CASGVVASRYEQFF. CDR3 coding DNA: TGTGCCAGCGGAGTGGTAGCTAGTCGGTATGAGCAGTTCTTC.

The CDR3: CSVEPGTATEAFF. Written as DNA, the CDR3 is TGCAGCGTTGAACCCGGGACTGCGACTGAAGCTTTCTTT. This chain uses TRBV29-1 with TRBJ1-1; possible D gene TRBD1, 5 bases. This CDR3 region has 13 residues. Germline CDR1 SQVTM, CDR2 ANQGSEA. V dropped 2 bases and J dropped 5 bases, with 12 bases sitting between them.

The V gene is TRBV19, the J gene TRBJ1-6; no clear D gene. Germline values: CDR1 LNHDA, CDR2 SQIVND (reference sequence). V lost 3 bases and J lost 7, with 13 bases in between. The CDR3 has 15 residues. In nucleotides, the CDR3 is TGTGCCAGTAGTATGGCGGCGGCGGTGAATTCACCCCTCCACTTT. Translated, it gives CASSMAAAVNSPLHF.

This chain joins TRBV2 and TRBJ2-7; TRBD2 is a possible D gene (6 bases). CDR1 SNHLY and CDR2 FYNNEI come from the germline V gene. V gave up 11 bases and J gave up 3 bases, with 14 bases separating them. The CDR3 is 12 amino acids. Here the CDR3 DNA reads TGTGCCGGATGGGACTCGGTCTACGAGCAGTACTTC. It encodes CAGWDSVYEQYF.

The chain links TRBV5-4 to TRBJ1-3, with a possible D match to TRBD1 (6 bases). Germline CDR1 is SGHNT and CDR2 is YYREEE (reference sequence). The V gene lost 0 bases and the J gene lost 2 bases, with 12 bases spanning the gap. The CDR3 is 16 amino acids. The CDR3, as DNA: TGTGCCAGCAGCTTGGAAGGGACAAGAACTGGAAACACCATATATTTT. It encodes CASSLEGTRTGNTIYF. The variable domain in full, completed from reference TRBV5-4 and TRBJ1-3, reads ETGVTQSPTHLIKTRGQQVTLRCSSQSGHNTVSWYQQALGQGPQFIFQYYREEENGRGNFPPRFSGLQFPNYSSELNVNALELDDSALYLCASSLEGTRTGNTIYFGEGSWLTVV.

This clone was counted only a few times. The chain employs TRBV30 and TRBJ2-7; 8 positions match TRBD2. Germline V gene lookup returns CDR1 GTSNPN and CDR2 SVGIG (reference sequence). This CDR3 comprises 16 residues. J was trimmed by 1 base and V by 1 base; bases with no gene match: 9. The CDR3 sequence: CAWSGPGAGVSYEQYF. Here the CDR3 DNA reads TGTGCCTGGAGTGGCCCGGGAGCGGGGGTTTCCTACGAGCAGTACTTC.

V is TRBV6-5 and J is TRBJ1-4; a possible D gene is TRBD1 (6 bases). This CDR3 spans 13 amino acids. V lost 4 bases and J lost 14, with 17 bases in between. From germline, CDR1 is MNHEY and CDR2 SVGAGI. The CDR3 DNA reads TGTGCCAGCAGTTCCCTACAGGGAAGTAGGCTGTTTTTT. Protein: CASSSLQGSRLFF.